The 8 T cell receptor beta chains given below trace back to one sample, sequenced in a study of T cells in Graves' hyperthyroidism and ophthalmopathy. Amplification of TCR beta CDR3 regions was performed using RNA transcripts as template. TCR CDR3 regions were first amplified by RT-PCR with HTBI primers. TCRdb redid the calling of the multiplex PCR reads with MiXCR, one entry per CDR3 protein. The sample includes over 500,000 distinct CDR3 sequences, about 16% of them seen just once. Source material: blood. The source is a young woman with Graves' ophthalmopathy.

At least ten counts were recorded for this clonotype. V is TRBV20-1 and J is TRBJ2-3; 7 bases are shared with TRBD1. V shed 0 bases and J 3 bases; nucleotides not matched to a gene: 12. The CDR3 runs to 17 residues. CDR1 and CDR2 from the germline V gene are DFQATT and SNEGSKA (reference sequence). CDR3 nucleotides: TGCAGTGCTAGAGATATTAACCGGGACAGTTTTACAGATACGCAGTATTTT. As protein: CSARDINRDSFTDTQYF.

A few counts support this clonotype. Being one base from a much bigger clone, this may be a read error. The chain links TRBV2 to TRBJ2-3; no clear D gene. The CDR3 totals 17 residues. Trimming stripped 0 bases from V and 2 bases from J, with 15 bases between. In germline, CDR1 is SNHLY, CDR2 FYNNEI. The DNA for the CDR3 is TGTGCCAGCAGTGAAGCGTACATAGTGGTCCTCACAGATACGCAGTATTTT. This translates into CASSEAYIVVLTDTQYF.

The gene calls are TRBV20-1 and TRBJ2-1; 10 nucleotides line up with TRBD1. Trimming took 5 bases from V and 8 from J; bases not matched to a gene: 9. This CDR3 is built from 14 residues. From germline, CDR1 is DFQATT and CDR2 SNEGSKA (reference sequence). As DNA, the CDR3 is TGCAGTGCTCCCCGGGACAGGGGTACGGATGAGCAGTTCTTC. Amino acid sequence: CSAPRDRGTDEQFF.

The chain employs TRBV20-1 and TRBJ1-2; D remains ambiguous. The CDR3 is 14 residues long. Germline V lookup: CDR1 DFQATT, CDR2 SNEGSKA (reference sequence). Trimming removed 3 bases from V and 4 bases from J, with 15 bases in between. CDR3 loop: CSASIPAGSYGYTF. The CDR3, as DNA: TGCAGTGCTAGCATCCCCGCCGGGAGCTATGGCTACACCTTC.

The table lists this clonotype with many counts. V gene TRBV4-1 combines with J gene TRBJ2-5; the D gene is possibly TRBD1 (6 bases). With 3 bases removed from V and 2 bases from J, the gap between germline ends came to 13 bases. Germline V CDR1 and CDR2: MGHRA, YSYEKL. This CDR3 region has 15 residues. The CDR3 sequence is CASSHQFQGQETQYF. The CDR3 bases are TGCGCCAGCAGCCATCAATTTCAGGGGCAAGAGACCCAGTACTTC.

The rearrangement links TRBV10-3 to TRBJ2-3; D uncertain. V dropped 4 bases and J dropped 0 bases, with 5 bases sitting between them. Germline V CDR1 and CDR2: ENHRY, SYGVKD. The CDR3 consists of 13 residues. The CDR3 spells CAISAMSTDTQYF. CDR3 in DNA: TGTGCCATCAGTGCTATGAGCACAGATACGCAGTATTTT.

This clonotype came up a few times. V is TRBV7-2 and J is TRBJ1-3; D call uncertain. Germline V lookup: CDR1 SGHTA, CDR2 FQGNSA. The CDR3 is 15 residues long. The germline V and J ends were trimmed by 3 bases and 0 bases, with 9 bases remaining between them. CDR3 sequence (DNA): TGTGCCAGCAGCTTTGAACTGATCTCTGGAAACACCATATATTTT. Translated, it gives CASSFELISGNTIYF. The full variable domain, rest sourced from reference TRBV7-2 and TRBJ1-3, is GAGVSQSPSNKVTEKGKDVELRCDPISGHTALYWYRQSLGQGLEFLIYFQGNSAPDKSGLPSDRFSAERTGGSVSTLTIQRTQQEDSAVYLCASSFELISGNTIYFGEGSWLTVV.

This clonotype was counted many times. V gene TRBV18 combines with J gene TRBJ2-5; 10 positions match TRBD1. Losses at the gene ends were 6 bases for V and 3 bases for J; bases not matched to a gene: 7. Germline CDR1 and CDR2: KGHSH and LQKENI. The CDR3 length is 15 residues. CDR3 residues: CASSHWDRGEETQYF. The CDR3 DNA follows: TGTGCCAGCTCCCACTGGGACAGGGGAGAAGAGACCCAGTACTTC. The variable domain in full, with the rest retrieved from reference TRBV18 and TRBJ2-5, is NAGVMQNPRHLVRRRGQEARLRCSPMKGHSHVYWYRQLPEEGLKFMVYLQKENIIDESGMPKERFSAEFPKEGPSILRIQQVVRGDSAAYFCASSHWDRGEETQYFGPGTRLLVL.